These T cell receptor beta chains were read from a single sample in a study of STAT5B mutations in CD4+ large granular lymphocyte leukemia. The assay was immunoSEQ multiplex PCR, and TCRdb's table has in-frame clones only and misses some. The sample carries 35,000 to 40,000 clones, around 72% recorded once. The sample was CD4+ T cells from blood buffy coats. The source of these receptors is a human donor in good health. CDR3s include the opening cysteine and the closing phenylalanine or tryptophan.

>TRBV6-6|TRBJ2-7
CASSRLVGYEQYF
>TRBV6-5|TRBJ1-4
CASSYSSGPFEKLFF
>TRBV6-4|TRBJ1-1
CASRNTLMNTEAFF
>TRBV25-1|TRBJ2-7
CASSVTGRVYEQYF
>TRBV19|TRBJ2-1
CARVGILNEQFF
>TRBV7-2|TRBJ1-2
CASSLAPPGQGNYGYTF
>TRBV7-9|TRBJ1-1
CASSARGGTEAFF
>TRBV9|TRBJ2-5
CASSYGQGQETQYF
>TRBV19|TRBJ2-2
CASNNGRNTGGLFF
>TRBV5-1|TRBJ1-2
CASSQDRGSNYGYTF
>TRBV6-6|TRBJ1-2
CEAEYGYTF
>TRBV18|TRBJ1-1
CASSPTGSEAFF
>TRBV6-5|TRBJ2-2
CASSYSLPNTGELFF
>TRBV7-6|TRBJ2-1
CASSPQGAAYNEQFF
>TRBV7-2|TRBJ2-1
CASKRLAGGNNEQFF
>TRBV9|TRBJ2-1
CASSPRTASSYNEQFF
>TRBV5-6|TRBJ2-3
CASSPGTGSTDTQYF
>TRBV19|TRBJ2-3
CASSIRPGLTDTQYF
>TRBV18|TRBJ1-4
CASSPSGTGTEKLFF
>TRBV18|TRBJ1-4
CASSPPDRREKLFF
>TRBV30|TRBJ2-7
CAWDYTPYSYEQYF
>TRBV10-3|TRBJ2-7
CAISTGTVYEQYF
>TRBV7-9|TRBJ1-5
CASNLGGGQPQHF